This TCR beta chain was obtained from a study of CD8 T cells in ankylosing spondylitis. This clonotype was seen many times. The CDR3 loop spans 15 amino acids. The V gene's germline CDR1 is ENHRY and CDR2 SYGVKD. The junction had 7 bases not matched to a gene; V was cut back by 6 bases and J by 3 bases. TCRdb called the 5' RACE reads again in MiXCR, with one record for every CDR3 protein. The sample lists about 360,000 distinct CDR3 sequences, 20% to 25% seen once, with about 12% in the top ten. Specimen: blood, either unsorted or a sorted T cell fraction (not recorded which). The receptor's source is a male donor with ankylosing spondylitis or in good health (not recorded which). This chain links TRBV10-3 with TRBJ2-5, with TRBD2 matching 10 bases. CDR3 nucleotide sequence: TGTGCCATCAGGGAAAGGACTAGCGGCAAAGAGACCCAGTACTTC. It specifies CAIRERTSGKETQYF.